The next 8 T cell receptor beta chains were all read from a single sample in a study of immune evolution from preneoplasia to lung adenocarcinoma. TCRdb keeps only in-frame clones here, not all; method: immunoSEQ multiplex PCR. The sample carries about 6,200 clones, approximately 72% recorded once. Sequenced input: FFPE adjacent normal lung tissue. Receptor source: a donor at least 70 years old with lung adenocarcinoma.

In its sample, this clone was seen a few times. V and J are TRBV11-2 and TRBJ1-1; no reliable D call. With 5 bases removed from V and 4 bases from J, the gap between germline ends came to 14 bases. Germline V gene data show CDR1 as SGHAT and CDR2 as FQNNGV. The CDR3 is made up of 14 amino acids. CDR3 in DNA: TGTGCCAGCAGCCCAACAAGGACCAGCACTGAAGCTTTCTTT. This translates into CASSPTRTSTEAFF.

The chain is built from TRBV29-1 and TRBJ1-2, with a weak D call TRBD1 (6 bases). CDR3 length: 11 amino acids. Trimming cost V 5 bases and J 6 bases, with 10 bases left between them. Germline CDR1 reads SQVTM; CDR2 reads ANQGSEA. The CDR3 region is CSVWAGDGYTF. The CDR3 coding sequence is TGCAGCGTTTGGGCAGGGGATGGCTACACCTTC.

CDR3 DNA sequence: TGCGCCAGCAGCTTGCAGCGGGGTGGGGCCGGGGAGCTGTTTTTT. This translates into CASSLQRGGAGELFF. V is TRBV5-1 and J is TRBJ2-2; 7 nucleotides align to TRBD2. CDR1 is SGHRS and CDR2 is YFSETQ in the germline V gene. V was clipped by 1 base and J by 6 bases; unmatched bases: 6. The CDR3 runs to 15 residues.

This chain links TRBV7-2 with TRBJ1-5; D not resolved. The CDR3 runs to 15 residues. V lost 5 bases to trimming and J lost 2 bases, with 13 bases between them. In germline, CDR1 is SGHTA, CDR2 FQGNSA. CDR3 amino acids: CASSPTSLGNQPQHF. The DNA of the CDR3 is TGTGCCAGCAGCCCGACCAGCTTAGGCAATCAGCCCCAGCATTTT.

The CDR3 reads CASSEVGTGTETQYF. The CDR3 nucleotides are TGTGCCAGCAGTGAAGTCGGGACAGGGACAGAGACCCAGTACTTC. This chain connects TRBV6-1 to TRBJ2-5, with 9 nucleotides matching TRBD1. The trim removed 1 base at V and 4 bases at J, leaving 4 bases unmatched. CDR3 size: 15 residues. Germline V gene lookup returns CDR1 MNHNS and CDR2 SASEGT.

The V and J genes are TRBV15 and TRBJ1-1, with TRBD1 matching over 9 bases. Germline V CDR1 and CDR2: LNHNV, YYDKDF (reference sequence). This CDR3 has 15 amino acids. The trim removed 2 bases at V and 4 bases at J, leaving 5 bases unmatched. The CDR3 spells CATSRMNRGPTEAFF. For the CDR3, the DNA is TGTGCCACCAGCAGAATGAACAGGGGGCCCACTGAAGCTTTCTTT.

The chain couples TRBV11-3 to TRBJ2-7, with a tentative D call TRBD1 (5 bases). The V gene's germline CDR1 is SGHNT and CDR2 YENEEA. The length of the CDR3 is 15 residues. V gave up 1 base and J gave up 3 bases, with 13 bases separating them. CDR3: CASSLGMDNLYEQYF. The CDR3 coding sequence is TGTGCCAGCAGCTTAGGGATGGACAATCTCTACGAGCAGTACTTC.

This chain uses TRBV18 with TRBJ1-1; D is undetermined. The CDR3 runs to 13 residues. The V gene lost 6 bases and the J gene lost 2 bases, with 10 bases spanning the gap. The germline V gene has CDR1 KGHSH and CDR2 LQKENI. The CDR3 DNA sequence: TGTGCCAGCTCTAACACAGAAAACACTGAAGCTTTCTTT. As protein: CASSNTENTEAFF.